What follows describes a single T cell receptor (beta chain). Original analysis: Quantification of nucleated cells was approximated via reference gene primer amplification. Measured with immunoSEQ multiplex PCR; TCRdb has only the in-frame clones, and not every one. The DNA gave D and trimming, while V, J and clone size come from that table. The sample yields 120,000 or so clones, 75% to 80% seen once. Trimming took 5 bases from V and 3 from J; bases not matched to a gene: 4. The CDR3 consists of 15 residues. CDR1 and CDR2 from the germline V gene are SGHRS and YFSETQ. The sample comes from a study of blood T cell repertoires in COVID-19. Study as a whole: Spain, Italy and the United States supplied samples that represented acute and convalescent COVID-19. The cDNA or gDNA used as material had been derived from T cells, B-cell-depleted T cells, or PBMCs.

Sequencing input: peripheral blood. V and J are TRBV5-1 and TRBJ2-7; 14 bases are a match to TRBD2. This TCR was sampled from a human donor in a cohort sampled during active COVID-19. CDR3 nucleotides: TGCGCCAGCAGTGCCGGGACTAGCGGGAGCTACGAGCAGTACTTC. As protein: CASSAGTSGSYEQYF.